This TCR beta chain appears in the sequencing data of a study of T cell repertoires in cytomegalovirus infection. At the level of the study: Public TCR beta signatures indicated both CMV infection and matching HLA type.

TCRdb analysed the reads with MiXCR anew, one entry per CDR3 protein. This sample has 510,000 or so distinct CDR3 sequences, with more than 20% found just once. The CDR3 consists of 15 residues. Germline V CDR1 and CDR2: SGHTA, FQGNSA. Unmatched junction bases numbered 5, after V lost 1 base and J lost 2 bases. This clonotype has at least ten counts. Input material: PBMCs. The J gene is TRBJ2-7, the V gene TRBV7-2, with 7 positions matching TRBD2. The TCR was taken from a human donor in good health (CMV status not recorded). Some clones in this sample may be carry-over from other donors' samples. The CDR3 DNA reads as TGTGCCAGCAGCTTAGTGGCTAGCGGAGCCTACGAGCAGTACTTC. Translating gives CASSLVASGAYEQYF.